This T cell receptor beta chain stems from a study of CD8 T cells in ankylosing spondylitis. Libraries for TCR beta were made by quantitative 5'-RACE with molecular barcodes. Each CDR3 protein gets one entry after TCRdb re-called the 5' RACE reads with MiXCR. This repertoire shows about 140,000 distinct CDR3 sequences, 6% to 8% found once; its top ten account for 9.5% to 15%. This clonotype was counted at least ten times. V gave up 10 bases and J gave up 0 bases, with 15 bases separating them. The germline V gene encodes CDR1 MNHEY and CDR2 SVGAGI. The CDR3 contains 14 residues. The genes are TRBV6-5 and TRBJ1-1, with a possible D match to TRBD1 (6 bases). The source material was blood, either unsorted or a sorted T cell fraction (not recorded which). The clonotype was recovered from a female donor with ankylosing spondylitis or in good health (not recorded which). CDR3 loop: CATNQGSMNTEAFF. As DNA, the CDR3 is TGTGCCACAAACCAGGGGTCTATGAACACTGAAGCTTTCTTT.